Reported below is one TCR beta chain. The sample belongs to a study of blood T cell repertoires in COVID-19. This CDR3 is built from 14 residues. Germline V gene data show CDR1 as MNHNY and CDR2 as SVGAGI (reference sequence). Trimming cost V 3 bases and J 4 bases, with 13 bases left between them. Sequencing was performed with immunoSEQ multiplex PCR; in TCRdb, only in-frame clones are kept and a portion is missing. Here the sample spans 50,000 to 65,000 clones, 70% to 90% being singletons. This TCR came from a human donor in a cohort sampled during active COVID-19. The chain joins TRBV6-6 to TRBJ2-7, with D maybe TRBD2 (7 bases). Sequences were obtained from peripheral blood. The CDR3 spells CASSYGGGHYEQYF. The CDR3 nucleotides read TGTGCCAGCAGTTATGGGGGGGGCCATTACGAGCAGTACTTC.